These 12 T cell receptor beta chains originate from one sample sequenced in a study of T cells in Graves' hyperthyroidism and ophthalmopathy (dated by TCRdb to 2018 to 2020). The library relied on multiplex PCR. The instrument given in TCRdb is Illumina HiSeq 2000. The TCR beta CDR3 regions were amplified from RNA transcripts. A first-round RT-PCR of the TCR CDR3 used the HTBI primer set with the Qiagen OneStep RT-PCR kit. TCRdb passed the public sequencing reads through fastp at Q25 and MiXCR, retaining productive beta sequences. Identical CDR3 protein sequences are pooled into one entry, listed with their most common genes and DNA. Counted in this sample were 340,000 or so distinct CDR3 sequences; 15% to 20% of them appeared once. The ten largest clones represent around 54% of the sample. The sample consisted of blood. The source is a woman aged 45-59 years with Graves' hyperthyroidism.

This CDR3 reads CASSYMGGTEKLFF. In DNA, the CDR3 is TGTGCCAGCAGCTATATGGGGGGAACTGAAAAACTGTTTTTT. The chain uses TRBV11-2 and TRBJ1-4, with a possible D match to TRBD1 (5 bases). V was trimmed by 4 bases and J by 7 bases, leaving 13 bases between them. The V gene's germline CDR1 is SGHAT and CDR2 FQNNGV. This CDR3 contains 14 residues.

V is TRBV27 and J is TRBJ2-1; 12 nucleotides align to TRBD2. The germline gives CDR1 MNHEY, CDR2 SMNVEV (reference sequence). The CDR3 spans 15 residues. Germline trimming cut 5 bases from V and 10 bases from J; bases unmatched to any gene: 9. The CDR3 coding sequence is TGTGCCAGCAGTGTCGGGACTAGCGGGTCCGGGGAGCAGTTCTTC. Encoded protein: CASSVGTSGSGEQFF.

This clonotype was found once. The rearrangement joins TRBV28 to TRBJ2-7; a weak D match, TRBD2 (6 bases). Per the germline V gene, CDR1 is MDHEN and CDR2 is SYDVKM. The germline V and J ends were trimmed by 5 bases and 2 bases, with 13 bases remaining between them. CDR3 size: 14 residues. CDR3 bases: TGTGCCAGCAGTCCGGGACTGGGCCCCTACGAGCAGTACTTC. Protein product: CASSPGLGPYEQYF.

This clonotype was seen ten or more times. CDR3: CASKDSNQPQHF. CDR3 nucleotide sequence: TGTGCCAGCAAGGACAGCAATCAGCCCCAGCATTTT. This chain joins TRBV2 and TRBJ1-5; D gene ambiguous. CDR1 and CDR2 (germline): SNHLY, FYNNEI. There are 12 residues in the CDR3. With 7 bases removed from V and 1 base from J, the gap between germline ends came to 5 bases.

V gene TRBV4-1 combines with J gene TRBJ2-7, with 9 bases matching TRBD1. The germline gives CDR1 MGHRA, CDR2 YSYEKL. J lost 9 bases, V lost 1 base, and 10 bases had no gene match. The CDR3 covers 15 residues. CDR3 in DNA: TGCGCCAGCAGCCAAGTTGGGGGACAGGGTTCAGGGCAGTACTTC. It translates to CASSQVGGQGSGQYF.

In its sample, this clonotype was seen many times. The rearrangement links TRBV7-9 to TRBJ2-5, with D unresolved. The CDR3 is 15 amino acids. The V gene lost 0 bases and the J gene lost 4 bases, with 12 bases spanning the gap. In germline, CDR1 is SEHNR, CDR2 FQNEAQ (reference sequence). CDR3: CASSLAIAALETQYF. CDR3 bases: TGTGCCAGCAGCTTAGCGATCGCGGCCCTAGAGACCCAGTACTTC.

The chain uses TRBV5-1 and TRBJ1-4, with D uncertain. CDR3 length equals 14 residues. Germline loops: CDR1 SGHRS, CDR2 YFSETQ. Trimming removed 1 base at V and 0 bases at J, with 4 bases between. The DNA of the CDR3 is TGCGCCAGCAGCTTGCTACCAACTAATGAAAAACTGTTTTTT. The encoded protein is CASSLLPTNEKLFF.

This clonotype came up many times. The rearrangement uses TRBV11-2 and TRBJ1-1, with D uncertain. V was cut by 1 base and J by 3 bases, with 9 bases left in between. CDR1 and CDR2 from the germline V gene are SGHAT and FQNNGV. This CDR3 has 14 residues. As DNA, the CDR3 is TGTGCCAGCAGCTTAGCCCCCGGGGACACTGAAGCTTTCTTT. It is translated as CASSLAPGDTEAFF.

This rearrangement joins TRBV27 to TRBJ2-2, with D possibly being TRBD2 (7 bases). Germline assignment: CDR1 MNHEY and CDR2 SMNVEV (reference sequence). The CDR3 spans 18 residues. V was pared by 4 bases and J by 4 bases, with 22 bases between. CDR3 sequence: CASSWSPGEGGSTGELFF. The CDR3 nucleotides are TGTGCCAGCAGTTGGTCCCCCGGGGAGGGGGGTAGCACCGGGGAGCTGTTTTTT.

CDR3 amino acids: CASSFPGQGGGYTF. Written as DNA, the CDR3 is TGTGCCAGCAGCTTCCCAGGACAGGGTGGTGGCTACACCTTC. The chain employs TRBV7-9 and TRBJ1-2; 8 bases are shared with TRBD1. Germline-derived CDR1 and CDR2 are SEHNR and FQNEAQ (reference sequence). The J segment lost 7 bases and the V segment lost 3 bases, leaving 7 bases of the junction unmatched. This CDR3 contains 14 residues.

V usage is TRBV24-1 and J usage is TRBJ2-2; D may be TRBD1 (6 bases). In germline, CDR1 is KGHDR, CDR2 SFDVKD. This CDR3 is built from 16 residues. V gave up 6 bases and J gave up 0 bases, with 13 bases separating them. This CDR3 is CATSRTGTPNTGELFF. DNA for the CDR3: TGTGCCACCAGTCGTACCGGGACACCGAACACCGGGGAGCTGTTTTTT.

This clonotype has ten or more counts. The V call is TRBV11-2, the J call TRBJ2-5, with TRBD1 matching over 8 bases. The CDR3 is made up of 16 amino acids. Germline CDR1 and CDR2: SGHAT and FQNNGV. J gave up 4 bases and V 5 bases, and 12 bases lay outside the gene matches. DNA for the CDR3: TGTGCCAGCAGCCCCCCCGGACAGGGTTCGGGAGAGACCCAGTACTTC. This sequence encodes CASSPPGQGSGETQYF. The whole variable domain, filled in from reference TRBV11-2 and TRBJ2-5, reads EAGVAQSPRYKIIEKRQSVAFWCNPISGHATLYWYQQILGQGPKLLIQFQNNGVVDDSQLPKDRFSAERLKGVDSTLKIQPAKLEDSAVYLCASSPPGQGSGETQYFGPGTRLLVL.